The next 7 T cell receptor beta chains were all read from a single sample in a study of T cells in Graves' hyperthyroidism and ophthalmopathy. RNA transcripts were the template for amplifying TCR beta CDR3 regions. RT-PCR in the first round (using the HTBI primer set) targeted the TCR CDR3. TCRdb processed the multiplex PCR reads anew with MiXCR; each CDR3 protein has one entry. The sample yields 410,000 or so distinct CDR3 sequences, roughly 14% seen once. Sequenced input: blood. The receptors stem from a man aged 18 to 29 with Graves' ophthalmopathy.

The CDR3 bases are TGTGCCAGTAGTATAGATTCCACGGACAGGGACGGTGAGCAGTTCTTC. Translated: CASSIDSTDRDGEQFF. The rearrangement joins TRBV19 to TRBJ2-1, with TRBD1 matching over 8 bases. The CDR3 runs 16 residues. V shed 0 bases and J 9 bases; nucleotides not matched to a gene: 10. The germline V gene has CDR1 LNHDA and CDR2 SQIVND (reference sequence). Combining the CDR3 with reference TRBV19 and TRBJ2-1 gives the whole variable domain DGGITQSPKYLFRKEGQNVTLSCEQNLNHDAMYWYRQDPGQGLRLIYYSQIVNDFQKGDIAEGYSVSREKKESFPLTVTSAQKNPTAFYLCASSIDSTDRDGEQFFGPGTRLTVL.

This clonotype was seen repeatedly, ten times or more. The CDR3 protein is CASSFIPGEWTEAFF. The CDR3 nucleotides read TGCGCCAGCAGCTTCATTCCGGGAGAATGGACTGAAGCTTTCTTT. The rearrangement joins TRBV5-1 to TRBJ1-1; D unresolved. The CDR3 is made up of 15 amino acids. The V gene lost 2 bases and the J gene lost 5 bases, with 16 bases spanning the gap. Germline V CDR1 and CDR2: SGHRS, YFSETQ.

Turning to this clonotype: One base away lies a much larger clone, so this may be a sequencing read error. The rearrangement joins TRBV20-1 to TRBJ1-6; 9 bases map to TRBD1. The V and J ends lost 5 bases and 9 bases, in that order; junction bases with no gene match: 5. The germline CDR1 and CDR2 sequences are DFQATT and SNEGSKA (reference sequence). The CDR3 runs to 13 residues. The CDR3 loop is CSALGQGLSPLHF. DNA of the CDR3: TGCAGTGCTTTGGGACAGGGCCTTTCACCCCTCCACTTT.

This clonotype was seen repeatedly, ten times or more. V is TRBV9 and J is TRBJ2-2; no definite D call. Germline CDR1 reads SGDLS; CDR2 reads YYNGEE. The V end was cut by 1 base, the J end by 0 bases, with 10 bases between. The CDR3 is made up of 16 amino acids. CDR3 sequence: CASSVPPQTNTGELFF. The CDR3 DNA is TGTGCCAGCAGCGTACCCCCGCAAACGAACACCGGGGAGCTGTTTTTT.

In its sample, this clonotype was seen many times. The chain has TRBV2 and TRBJ2-1, with TRBD2 identical over 12 bases. There are 15 residues in the CDR3. In germline, CDR1 is SNHLY, CDR2 FYNNEI. With V trimmed by 6 bases and J by 7 bases, 7 bases remained unmatched. CDR3 nucleotide sequence: TGTGCCAGCAGAAGACTAGCGGGAGCCTGGAATGAGCAGTTCTTC. This codes for CASRRLAGAWNEQFF.

The chain uses TRBV3-1 and TRBJ2-7, with TRBD1 matching 9 bases. The CDR3 runs 15 residues. Germline V gene sequence: CDR1 LGHDT, CDR2 YNNKEL (reference sequence). J was trimmed by 3 bases and V by 1 base; bases with no gene match: 4. This CDR3 reads CASSQGTGDGYEQYF. Written as DNA, the CDR3 is TGTGCCAGCAGCCAAGGGACAGGGGACGGCTACGAGCAGTACTTC.

This clonotype was counted many times. V gene TRBV12-3 or TRBV12-4 combines with J gene TRBJ2-2; 13 nucleotides agree with TRBD2. Germline trimming cut 6 bases from V and 1 base from J; bases unmatched to any gene: 17. The CDR3 length is 21 residues. DNA of the CDR3: TGTGCCAGCAGGTCTTTGCCGGGACTAGCGGGAAATATCTTGAACACCGGGGAGCTGTTTTTT. This translates into CASRSLPGLAGNILNTGELFF.